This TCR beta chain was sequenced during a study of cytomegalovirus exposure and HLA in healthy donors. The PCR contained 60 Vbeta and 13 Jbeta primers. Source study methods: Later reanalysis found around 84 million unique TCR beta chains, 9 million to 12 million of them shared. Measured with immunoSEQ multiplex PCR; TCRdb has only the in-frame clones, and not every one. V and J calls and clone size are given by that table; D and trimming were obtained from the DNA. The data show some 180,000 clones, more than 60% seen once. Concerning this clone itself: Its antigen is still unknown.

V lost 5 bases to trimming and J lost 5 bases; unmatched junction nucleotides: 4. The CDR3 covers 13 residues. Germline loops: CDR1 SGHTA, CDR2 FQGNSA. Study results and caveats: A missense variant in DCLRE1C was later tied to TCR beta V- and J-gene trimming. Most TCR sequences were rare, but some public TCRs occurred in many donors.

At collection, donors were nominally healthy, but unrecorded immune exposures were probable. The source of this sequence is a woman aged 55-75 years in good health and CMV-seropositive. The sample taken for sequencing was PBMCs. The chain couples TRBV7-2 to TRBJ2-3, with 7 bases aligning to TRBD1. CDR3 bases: TGTGCCAGCAGCGCCTACAGGGGAGATACGCAGTATTTT. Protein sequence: CASSAYRGDTQYF.